This T cell receptor beta chain was identified during a study of cytomegalovirus exposure and HLA in healthy donors. General observations from the study: Upon later analysis, TCR association rates were observed to vary by HLA locus, being highest for DRB1 and lowest for HLA-C. Solely CMV serostatus was available to characterize immune exposure. According to the study, around 180 TCR beta chains were cytomegalovirus-associated.

V gave up 6 bases and J gave up 11 bases, with 28 bases separating them. The CDR3 extends over 15 amino acids. CDR1 is SQVTM, CDR2 ANQGSEA, per germline. On this clone itself: Its antigen is unidentified.

As for the donors, each was a healthy bone marrow donor. The PCR employed 60 Vbeta primers together with 13 Jbeta primers. The protocol was immunoSEQ multiplex PCR, while the TCRdb copy is restricted to in-frame clones and leaves out a portion. The sample lists 60,000 to 75,000 clones; about 61% were seen once. The sample taken for sequencing was PBMCs. The genes are TRBV29-1 and TRBJ1-1; D not certain. The clonotype originates from a woman aged 45-65 years in good health and CMV-seronegative. Written as DNA, the CDR3 is TGCAGCGTCGGACTACCTTCTAGGGCGGATCAGTTTGCTTTCTTT. Protein: CSVGLPSRADQFAFF.